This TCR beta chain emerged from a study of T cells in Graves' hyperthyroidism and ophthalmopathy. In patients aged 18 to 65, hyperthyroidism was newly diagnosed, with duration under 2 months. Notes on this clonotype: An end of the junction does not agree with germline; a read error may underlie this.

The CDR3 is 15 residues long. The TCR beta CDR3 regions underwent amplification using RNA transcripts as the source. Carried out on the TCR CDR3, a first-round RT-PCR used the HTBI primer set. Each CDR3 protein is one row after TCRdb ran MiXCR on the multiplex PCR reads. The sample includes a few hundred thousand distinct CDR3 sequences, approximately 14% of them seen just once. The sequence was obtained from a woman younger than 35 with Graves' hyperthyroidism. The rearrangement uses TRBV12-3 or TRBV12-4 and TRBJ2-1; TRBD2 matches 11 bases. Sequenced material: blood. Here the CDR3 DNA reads TGTGCCATCAGTCGGGGACTAGCGGCCTACAATGAGCAGTTCTTC. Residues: CAISRGLAAYNEQFF.